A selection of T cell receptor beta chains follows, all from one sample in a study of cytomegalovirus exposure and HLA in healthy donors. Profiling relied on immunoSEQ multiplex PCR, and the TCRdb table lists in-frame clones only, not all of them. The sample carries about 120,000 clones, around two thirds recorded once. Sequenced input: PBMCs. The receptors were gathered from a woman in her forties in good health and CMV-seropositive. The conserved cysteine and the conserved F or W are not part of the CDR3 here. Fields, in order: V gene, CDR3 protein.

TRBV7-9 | ASRSVGGPYEQY
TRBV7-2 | ASSLRDRGSGNTIY
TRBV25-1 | ASSVGAGEQY
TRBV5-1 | ASSSQTSTDTQY
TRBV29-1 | SVQGPIGELF
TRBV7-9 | ASSLGGRRNEAF
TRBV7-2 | ASSLQGMNTEAF
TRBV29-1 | SVVLSKYRSYEQY
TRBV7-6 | ASSASGRAQNEQF
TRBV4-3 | ASSQEATGLAGPYGGNEQF
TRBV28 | ASSDGAGGETQY
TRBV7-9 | ASMGLAGFNEQF
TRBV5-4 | ASSPTPDREETQY
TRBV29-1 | SVDGQGGPWDYGYT
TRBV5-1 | ASSSGLAGGSSYEQY
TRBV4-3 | ASSQEGKMNTEAF
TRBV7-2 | ASSLAAPAGGIYEQY
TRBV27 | ASSGLLGRNEQF
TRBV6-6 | ASSYGQGGTDTQY
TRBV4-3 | ASSQGWVFSGSNEQF
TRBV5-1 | ASSLGGGNQPQH
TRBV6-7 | ASTPPGGKETQY
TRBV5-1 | ASSLAGETGELF